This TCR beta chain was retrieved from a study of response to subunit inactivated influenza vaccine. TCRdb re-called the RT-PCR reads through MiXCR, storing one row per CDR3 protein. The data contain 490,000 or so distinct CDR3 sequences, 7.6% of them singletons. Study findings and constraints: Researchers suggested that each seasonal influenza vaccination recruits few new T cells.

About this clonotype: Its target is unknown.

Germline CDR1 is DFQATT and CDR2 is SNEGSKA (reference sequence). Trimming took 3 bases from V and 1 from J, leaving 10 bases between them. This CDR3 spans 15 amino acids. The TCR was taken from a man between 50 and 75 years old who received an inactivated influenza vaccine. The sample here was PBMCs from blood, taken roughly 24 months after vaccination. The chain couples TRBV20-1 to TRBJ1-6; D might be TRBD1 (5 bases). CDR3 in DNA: TGCAGTGCTAGGGTGGGGGTGTCCTATAATTCACCCCTCCACTTT. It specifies CSARVGVSYNSPLHF.